This T cell receptor (beta chain) was found in a study of somatic mutations in cytotoxic T cells in rheumatoid arthritis. The wider study: Blood (just under 31 ml EDTA) from each patient was taken right after diagnosis, before any treatment. Findings and limits, study-wide: Only rheumatoid arthritis patients, not healthy controls, showed CD8+ clonality increasing with age. The targets (antigens) of the expanded CD8+ clones were not known.

For this clone: Its antigen is as yet unknown.

The CDR3 contains 18 residues. V trimming: 5 bases; J trimming: 5 bases; junction bases outside the gene matches: 14. Germline V gives CDR1 LNHDA, CDR2 SQIVND (reference sequence). Clones were read by immunoSEQ multiplex PCR, and TCRdb kept only the in-frame ones, dropping some. The sample has more than 8,000 clones, around 82% seen once. The chain carries TRBV19 and TRBJ1-4; 10 bases map to TRBD1. The sequence derives from an adult with rheumatoid arthritis. The specimen sequenced was CD8+ T cells sorted from blood. The CDR3 loop is CASSPLSGTGVANEKLFF. Here the CDR3 DNA reads TGTGCCAGTAGTCCGCTATCCGGGACAGGGGTGGCAAATGAAAAACTGTTTTTT.